These 16 T cell receptor beta chains were all obtained from the same sample, sequenced in a study of CD8 T cells in Susac syndrome (dated by TCRdb to about 2019). Library creation used the immunoSEQ multiplex PCR assay. RNA was extracted using the RNeasy kit, and roughly 0.45 to 1 ug of the RNA was reverse transcribed with random hexamers. Using fastp at Q25 and MiXCR, TCRdb reprocessed the public reads and kept productive beta chains. Each CDR3 protein gets just one entry, which takes the most common genes and DNA from the rows behind it. The sample profile shows 71,000 or so distinct CDR3 sequences; 93% of them were found once. The top ten hold 0.15% of the sample. Sequencing used CD4+ T cells from PBMCs. The receptors were gathered from a human donor with Susac syndrome.

The V call is TRBV20-1, the J call TRBJ1-1; D unclear. The ends were cut back, 1 base at V and 5 bases at J, with 8 bases in the middle. This CDR3 contains 12 residues. Germline V gene data show CDR1 as DFQATT and CDR2 as SNEGSKA (reference sequence). The CDR3 DNA is TGCAGTGCTAGAGGGTCGGGGACTGAAGCTTTCTTT. Encoded protein: CSARGSGTEAFF.

The chain couples TRBV2 to TRBJ2-5, with D possibly being TRBD1 (5 bases). V lost 7 bases and J lost 3, with 6 bases in between. The CDR3 is 11 amino acids. From germline, CDR1 is SNHLY and CDR2 FYNNEI. The CDR3 reads CASIREETQYF. The DNA of the CDR3 is TGTGCCAGCATCAGGGAAGAGACCCAGTACTTC.

The chain combines TRBV5-1 with TRBJ2-7, with 10 positions matching TRBD2. Germline trimming cut 2 bases from V and 1 base from J; bases unmatched to any gene: 3. CDR1 and CDR2 (germline): SGHRS, YFSETQ. The CDR3 extends over 15 amino acids. The CDR3 nucleotides are TGCGCCAGCAGCTTTTCTAGCGGGGGTTCCTACGAGCAGTACTTC. It specifies CASSFSSGGSYEQYF.

The CDR3 is CASSRAAGSNEQYF. The CDR3 bases are TGTGCCAGCAGCCGGGCGGCGGGGTCCAACGAGCAGTACTTC. V gene TRBV7-6 combines with J gene TRBJ2-7; D might be TRBD2 (6 bases). Per the germline V gene, CDR1 is SGHVS and CDR2 is FNYEAQ. The CDR3 length is 14 residues. The ends were cut back, 5 bases at V and 5 bases at J, with 16 bases in the middle.

The chain combines TRBV27 with TRBJ2-1, with 9 positions matching TRBD1. With 7 bases clipped from V and 6 bases from J, the junction kept 10 bases outside the gene matches. The V gene's germline CDR1 is MNHEY and CDR2 SMNVEV (reference sequence). The CDR3 has 15 amino acids. The CDR3 DNA reads as TGTGCCAGCACCTTGTGGGGGACAGGGCCCAATGAGCAGTTCTTC. Translating it yields CASTLWGTGPNEQFF.

The rearrangement uses TRBV10-3 and TRBJ1-1; TRBD1 matches 7 bases. With 3 bases clipped from V and 4 bases from J, the junction kept 11 bases outside the gene matches. This CDR3 is 16 amino acids long. Germline values: CDR1 ENHRY, CDR2 SYGVKD. CDR3 residues: CAISDLNRGRGTEAFF. The CDR3 DNA reads as TGTGCCATCAGTGACCTGAACAGGGGAAGGGGCACTGAAGCTTTCTTT.

The CDR3 region has the DNA TGCAGCGTGGTTGGGGGGAACACTGAAGCTTTCTTT. Amino acid sequence: CSVVGGNTEAFF. The chain is built from TRBV29-1 and TRBJ1-1, with D tentatively TRBD1 (5 bases). The V and J ends lost 6 bases and 1 base respectively, with 9 bases between them. Germline CDR1 and CDR2: SQVTM and ANQGSEA. The CDR3 is 12 amino acids.

The J gene is TRBJ2-1, the V gene TRBV6-6, with D perhaps TRBD2 (6 bases). This CDR3 comprises 15 residues. Trimming removed 3 bases at V and 1 base at J, with 10 bases between. Per germline, CDR1 MNHNY and CDR2 SVGAGI (reference sequence). The CDR3 bases are TGTGCCAGCAGTTATTTCGGGGGTTCCTACAATGAGCAGTTCTTC. It codes for CASSYFGGSYNEQFF.

The chain couples TRBV7-2 to TRBJ1-1; maybe TRBD1 (6 bases). The CDR3 covers 16 residues. Trimming removed 4 bases at V and 0 bases at J, with 15 bases between. The germline CDR1 and CDR2 sequences are SGHTA and FQGNSA. CDR3 sequence (DNA): TGTGCCAGCAGCTCGACAGGCGTCCTCATGAACACTGAAGCTTTCTTT. Translated, it gives CASSSTGVLMNTEAFF.

This sequence joins TRBV20-1 and TRBJ2-2, with 7 nucleotides matching TRBD1. Unmatched junction bases numbered 8, after V lost 2 bases and J lost 5 bases. CDR1 is DFQATT and CDR2 is SNEGSKA in the germline V gene (reference sequence). The CDR3 loop spans 15 amino acids. The CDR3: CSARPRQGVTGELFF. In nucleotides, the CDR3 is TGCAGTGCTAGACCCCGACAGGGTGTTACCGGGGAGCTGTTTTTT.

The chain combines TRBV20-1 with TRBJ1-5, with TRBD1 as a possible D gene (5 bases). CDR1 and CDR2 from the germline V gene are DFQATT and SNEGSKA (reference sequence). The V end was cut by 0 bases, the J end by 3 bases, with 12 bases between. There are 15 residues in the CDR3. The CDR3 DNA follows: TGCAGTGCTAGAGATCTAACAGGCCTCAATCAGCCCCAGCATTTT. This codes for CSARDLTGLNQPQHF.

This chain links TRBV4-2 with TRBJ2-1, with TRBD2 matching over 7 bases. The V and J ends lost 4 bases and 0 bases, in that order; junction bases with no gene match: 9. The CDR3 spans 17 residues. Looked up from germline, CDR1 is LGHNA and CDR2 is YNFKEQ. The CDR3 nucleotides read TGTGCCAGCAGCCCAACGACTAGCCTTAGCTCCTACAATGAGCAGTTCTTC. This sequence encodes CASSPTTSLSSYNEQFF.

This clonotype was seen just once. DNA of the CDR3: TGTGCCAGCAGTCTCGTAAGGCAGTTCTTC. It encodes CASSLVRQFF. This chain uses TRBV6-1 with TRBJ2-1; D not resolved. Trimming removed 5 bases at V and 12 bases at J, with 8 bases between. CDR3 length equals 10 residues. Looked up from germline, CDR1 is MNHNS and CDR2 is SASEGT.

The chain links TRBV9 to TRBJ2-1; 8 bases agree with TRBD2. From germline, CDR1 is SGDLS and CDR2 YYNGEE. There are 13 residues in the CDR3. V lost 4 bases and J lost 16; bases outside the gene matches: 13. The CDR3 here is CASSPLPGGALFF. The CDR3 bases are TGTGCCAGCAGCCCTCTCCCGGGAGGGGCATTATTCTTC.

The V call is TRBV19, the J call TRBJ2-7, with D perhaps TRBD2 (6 bases). Trimming cost V 6 bases and J 2 bases, with 17 bases left between them. This CDR3 region has 15 residues. Germline V gene sequence: CDR1 LNHDA, CDR2 SQIVND (reference sequence). The CDR3 region is CASSLGRSGTYEQYF. CDR3 bases: TGTGCCAGTAGCCTGGGGAGGAGCGGTACCTACGAGCAGTACTTC.

The chain combines TRBV19 with TRBJ2-5; D is undetermined. The V gene lost 1 base and the J gene lost 5 bases, with 8 bases spanning the gap. Germline values: CDR1 LNHDA, CDR2 SQIVND (reference sequence). The CDR3 has 13 amino acids. In DNA, the CDR3 is TGTGCCAGTAGTATAGGGGGTTGGGAGACCCAGTACTTC. As protein: CASSIGGWETQYF. Variable domain in full (rest from reference TRBV19 and TRBJ2-5): DGGITQSPKYLFRKEGQNVTLSCEQNLNHDAMYWYRQDPGQGLRLIYYSQIVNDFQKGDIAEGYSVSREKKESFPLTVTSAQKNPTAFYLCASSIGGWETQYFGPGTRLLVL.